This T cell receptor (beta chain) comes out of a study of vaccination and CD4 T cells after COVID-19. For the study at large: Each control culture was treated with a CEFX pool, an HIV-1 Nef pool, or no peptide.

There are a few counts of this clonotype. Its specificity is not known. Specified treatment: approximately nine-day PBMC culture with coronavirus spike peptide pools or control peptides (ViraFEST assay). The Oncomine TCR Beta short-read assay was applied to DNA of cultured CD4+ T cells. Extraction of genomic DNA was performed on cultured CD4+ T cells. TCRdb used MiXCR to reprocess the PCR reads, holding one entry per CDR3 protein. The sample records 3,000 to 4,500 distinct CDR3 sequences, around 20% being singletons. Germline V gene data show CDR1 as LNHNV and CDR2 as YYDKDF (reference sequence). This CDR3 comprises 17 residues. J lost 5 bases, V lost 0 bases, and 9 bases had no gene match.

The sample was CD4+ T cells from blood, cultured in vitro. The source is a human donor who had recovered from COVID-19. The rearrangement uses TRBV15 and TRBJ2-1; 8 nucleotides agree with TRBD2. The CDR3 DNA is TGTGCCACCAGCAGAGATCGTAGCGGGGTCGGTGACAATGAGCAGTTCTTC. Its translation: CATSRDRSGVGDNEQFF.